This T cell receptor beta chain appears in the sequencing data of a study of blood T cell repertoires in COVID-19. Overall study: Samples taken during acute and convalescent COVID-19 were collected in the United States, Italy and Spain. T cells, B-cell-depleted T cells, or PBMCs supplied cDNA or gDNA.

The germline CDR1 and CDR2 sequences are SNHLY and FYNNEI. V lost 3 bases to trimming and J lost 7 bases; unmatched junction nucleotides: 9. The CDR3 has 14 residues. Only in-frame clones appear in the TCRdb table, and some are missing; sequencing was by immunoSEQ multiplex PCR. The table records about 130,000 clones, about four fifths of them present only once. The specimen was peripheral blood. This TCR was sampled from a woman in her fifties or sixties with acute or convalescent COVID-19. The V gene is TRBV2, the J gene TRBJ2-7; 7 bases map to TRBD1. For the CDR3, the DNA is TGTGCCAGCAGTGAGTACAGGGGTCCGGGGGAGCAGTACTTC. Protein: CASSEYRGPGEQYF.